This T cell receptor beta chain was captured in a study of blood T cell repertoires in COVID-19. The method was immunoSEQ multiplex PCR; TCRdb's version includes in-frame clones alone and lacks a portion of them. The table lists around 80,000 clones, more than 85% of them singletons. This CDR3 is 14 amino acids long. Germline CDR1 LGHNT, CDR2 FRNRAP. Germline trimming cut 7 bases from V and 2 bases from J; bases unmatched to any gene: 4. The source of this sequence is a man in his 60s with acute or convalescent COVID-19. Input material: peripheral blood. J is TRBJ2-2 and V is TRBV12-5; 7 nucleotides match TRBD1. The CDR3 DNA is TGTGCTAGTGCCGGGGACAGAAACACCGGGGAGCTGTTTTTT. Translated: CASAGDRNTGELFF. Variable domain in full (rest from reference TRBV12-5 and TRBJ2-2): DARVTQTPRHKVTEMGQEVTMRCQPILGHNTVFWYRQTMMQGLELLAYFRNRAPLDDSGMPKDRFSAEMPDATLATLKIQPSEPRDSAVYFCASAGDRNTGELFFGEGSRLTVL.